This T cell receptor (beta chain) was obtained from a study of a mutant IDH1 vaccine in newly diagnosed glioma. Overall study: Treated patients, averaging roughly 40 years, were about 60% male and around 38% female.

CDR1 is SGHNT and CDR2 is YENEEA in the germline V gene. Trimming cost V 2 bases and J 7 bases, with 14 bases left between them. This CDR3 spans 14 amino acids. The time point denotes: baseline, week 1 (first vaccination visit). Treatment specified: pre-vaccination baseline after standard-of-care therapy. Assay: immunoSEQ multiplex PCR; the TCRdb copy retains only in-frame clones and omits some. Of tens of thousands of clones listed, over 65% are singletons. The sequence was collected from a middle-aged woman with glioma. The sequencing here drew on PBMCs, taken from a glioma patient treated with radiotherapy, temozolomide or both. The chain has TRBV11-3 and TRBJ1-1; D gene uncertain. This CDR3 reads CASSLYRAAGEAFF. CDR3 nucleotide sequence: TGTGCCAGCAGCTTATACCGGGCCGCAGGTGAAGCTTTCTTT.